There are many counts of the clone carrying this TCR beta chain. The antigen remains undetermined. Germline CDR1 SEHNR, CDR2 FQNEAQ (reference sequence). V shed 0 bases, J shed 0 bases, and the junction held 3 bases outside the gene matches. The CDR3 is made up of 17 amino acids. This entry comes from a study of T cell repertoires in cytomegalovirus infection. Across the study: In public TCR beta signatures, there were indications of both CMV infection and matching HLA type. The study's findings and limits: The ex vivo response was dominated by HLA-C-restricted CMV-specific TCR beta clonotypes.

Each CDR3 protein is one row after TCRdb ran MiXCR on the reads. In the table there are 290,000 or so distinct CDR3 sequences, about 9.1% of which are singletons. The source is a human donor in good health (CMV status not recorded). Some clones in this sample may be carry-over from other donors' samples. The chain uses TRBV7-9 and TRBJ2-2; the match to TRBD1 covers 8 bases. Source material: PBMCs. CDR3 loop: CASSLAETGANTGELFF. The CDR3 DNA is TGTGCCAGCAGCTTAGCCGAGACAGGGGCGAACACCGGGGAGCTGTTTTTT.